This entry lists 30 T cell receptor beta chains sequenced from one sample in a study of shared clonotypes between healthy human individuals. Data came from immunoSEQ multiplex PCR; TCRdb stores just in-frame clones and leaves some out. There are about 2.3 million clones in the sample; just over 90% occur only once, and 0.35% to 0.5% lies in the top ten. Sequencing was performed on naive CD4+ T cells from PBMCs. The subset here: CD45RA+ positively selected. The source of these receptors is a man aged 18 to 30 in good health. Some clones in this sample may be carry-over from other donors' samples.

The V and J genes are TRBV7-3 and TRBJ2-7; 12 bases are shared with TRBD2. J was trimmed by 3 bases and V by 2 bases; bases with no gene match: 11. The CDR3 has 18 residues. Germline V gives CDR1 SGHTA, CDR2 FQGTGA. As DNA, the CDR3 is TGTGCCAGCAGCTTAGAGTCCGGGACTAGCGGGCCCGGCTACGAGCAGTACTTC. Residues: CASSLESGTSGPGYEQYF.

The genes are TRBV2 and TRBJ2-6; D perhaps matches TRBD1 (6 bases). Per the germline V gene, CDR1 is SNHLY and CDR2 is FYNNEI. The CDR3 covers 17 residues. V lost 6 bases to trimming and J lost 1 base, with 16 bases between them. CDR3 sequence reads: CASRIVPGVSGANVLTF. The CDR3 region has the DNA TGTGCCAGCAGAATTGTGCCAGGGGTATCTGGGGCCAACGTCCTGACTTTC.

The chain carries TRBV7-9 and TRBJ1-2; D gene uncertain. Trimming took off 0 bases at V and 4 bases at J, with 9 bases between the two ends. Germline assignment: CDR1 SEHNR and CDR2 FQNEAQ (reference sequence). There are 14 residues in the CDR3. As DNA, the CDR3 is TGTGCCAGCAGCTTAGCAGGGATTCGCTATGGCTACACCTTC. Residues: CASSLAGIRYGYTF.

The gene calls are TRBV12-5 and TRBJ1-2; TRBD1 matches at 7 bases. The junction had 0 bases not matched to a gene; V was cut back by 2 bases and J by 0 bases. Germline-derived CDR1 and CDR2 are LGHNT and FRNRAP. This CDR3 is 14 amino acids long. The CDR3 DNA follows: TGTGCTAGTGGTTTGACAGGGGCTAACTATGGCTACACCTTC. Translated, it gives CASGLTGANYGYTF.

The V and J genes are TRBV28 and TRBJ2-4; D gene uncertain. This CDR3 spans 16 amino acids. CDR1 is MDHEN, CDR2 SYDVKM, per germline. V lost 3 bases to trimming and J lost 0 bases, with 12 bases between them. The CDR3 spells CASSFTGSLAKNIQYF. In DNA form, the CDR3 reads TGTGCCAGCAGTTTTACGGGTAGCCTAGCCAAAAACATTCAGTACTTC.

The chain has TRBV6-5 and TRBJ1-4, with 7 bases fitting TRBD1. This CDR3 has 14 amino acids. Germline V gives CDR1 MNHEY, CDR2 SVGAGI. After removal of 5 bases from V and 4 bases from J, the junction contained 4 bases not matched to a gene. The CDR3 DNA reads TGTGCCAGCAGTCGCCGGGACAGTAATGAAAAACTGTTTTTT. Encoded protein: CASSRRDSNEKLFF.

V usage is TRBV5-6 and J usage is TRBJ2-3; 8 bases agree with TRBD1. The junction had 6 bases not matched to a gene; V was cut back by 4 bases and J by 2 bases. The CDR3 contains 15 residues. CDR1 and CDR2 from the germline V gene are SGHDT and YYEEEE. The CDR3 is CASSPTGVPTDTQYF. The CDR3 nucleotides read TGTGCCAGCAGCCCGACAGGGGTCCCCACAGATACGCAGTATTTT.

V gene TRBV19 combines with J gene TRBJ1-2; 9 bases are a match to TRBD1. Trimming took 5 bases from V and 1 from J; bases not matched to a gene: 8. Germline loops: CDR1 LNHDA, CDR2 SQIVND (reference sequence). The CDR3 is 16 amino acids. This CDR3 reads CASSPGQGTFNYGYTF. CDR3 nucleotide sequence: TGTGCCAGTAGTCCGGGACAGGGCACATTTAACTATGGCTACACCTTC.

The chain has TRBV10-3 and TRBJ1-4; perhaps TRBD1 as D (6 bases). The CDR3 is 14 amino acids. Trimming took 10 bases from V and 4 from J, leaving 16 bases between them. Looked up from germline, CDR1 is ENHRY and CDR2 is SYGVKD. CDR3 DNA sequence: TGTGCCACCCGAGGACAGCTCGATAATGAAAAACTGTTTTTT. This encodes CATRGQLDNEKLFF.

The genes are TRBV7-9 and TRBJ2-7; no clear D. V dropped 3 bases and J dropped 5 bases, with 8 bases sitting between them. The V gene's germline CDR1 is SEHNR and CDR2 FQNEAQ (reference sequence). The CDR3 contains 12 residues. In DNA form, the CDR3 reads TGTGCCAGCAGCTTTATCGGCGACGAGCAGTACTTC. It is translated as CASSFIGDEQYF.

This clone was recorded once. The V gene is TRBV7-9, the J gene TRBJ1-4; maybe TRBD1 (5 bases). CDR1 is SEHNR, CDR2 FQNEAQ, per germline (reference sequence). This CDR3 region has 15 residues. Trimming removed 0 bases from V and 4 bases from J, with 9 bases in between. DNA of the CDR3: TGTGCCAGCAGCTTAGCGAGGGGAATTAATGAAAAACTGTTTTTT. Translated, it gives CASSLARGINEKLFF.

The chain links TRBV5-1 to TRBJ1-1; D possibly corresponds to TRBD1 (5 bases). Germline V lookup: CDR1 SGHRS, CDR2 YFSETQ. The length of the CDR3 is 14 residues. V shed 0 bases and J shed 10 bases, with 16 bases lying between them. The CDR3 DNA is TGCGCCAGCAGCTTGGTGTTTACGACTGGGGGAGCTTTCTTT. This encodes CASSLVFTTGGAFF.

The chain couples TRBV2 to TRBJ2-7; possible D gene TRBD1, 6 bases. CDR1 is SNHLY, CDR2 FYNNEI, per germline. CDR3 length equals 13 residues. V lost 5 bases and J lost 0, with 8 bases in between. This CDR3 reads CASSRDNSYEQYF. CDR3 nucleotides: TGTGCCAGCAGTAGGGACAACTCCTACGAGCAGTACTTC.

As regards this clone: The sample holds other DNA sequences that translate to the same CDR3. This rearrangement joins TRBV29-1 to TRBJ2-7; 7 bases are a match to TRBD1. With 6 bases clipped from V and 4 bases from J, the junction kept 3 bases outside the gene matches. Germline V gene sequence: CDR1 SQVTM, CDR2 ANQGSEA. The CDR3 contains 11 residues. The CDR3 nucleotides are TGCAGCGTCGAGACAGGGTACGAGCAGTACTTC. It translates to CSVETGYEQYF.

The chain is built from TRBV28 and TRBJ1-1; no reliable D call. This CDR3 has 13 amino acids. Trimming shortened V by 3 bases and J by 1 base, and 6 bases separated the two germline ends. Per the germline V gene, CDR1 is MDHEN and CDR2 is SYDVKM. The CDR3 protein is CASSFSENTEAFF. CDR3 nucleotides: TGTGCCAGCAGTTTTTCAGAGAACACTGAAGCTTTCTTT.

There are a few counts of this clone. In DNA, the CDR3 is TGTGCCAGCAGCACGCGCAGGGGGGCAGAGACCCAGTACTTC. Translating it yields CASSTRRGAETQYF. The chain uses TRBV27 and TRBJ2-5; D might be TRBD1 (7 bases). Trimming took off 6 bases at V and 4 bases at J, with 15 bases between the two ends. The CDR3 loop spans 14 amino acids. From germline, CDR1 is MNHEY and CDR2 SMNVEV (reference sequence).

This chain links TRBV28 with TRBJ1-1; no reliable D call. Trimming cost V 6 bases and J 6 bases, with 23 bases left between them. Germline CDR1 MDHEN, CDR2 SYDVKM. There are 16 residues in the CDR3. In DNA, the CDR3 is TGTGCCAGCAGCCTTTACCTAGGCGCCCCTGGACCTGAAGCTTTCTTT. It is translated as CASSLYLGAPGPEAFF.

CDR3: CASSETPGTGGTDTQYF. DNA of the CDR3: TGTGCCAGTAGTGAGACTCCCGGGACAGGGGGCACAGATACGCAGTATTTT. The chain uses TRBV19 and TRBJ2-3, with 10 bases matching TRBD1. The CDR3 has 17 residues. J lost 1 base, V lost 5 bases, and 9 bases had no gene match. CDR1 is LNHDA, CDR2 SQIVND, per germline (reference sequence).

This clone was recorded once. V and J are TRBV7-3 and TRBJ2-1, with D uncertain. The germline gives CDR1 SGHTA, CDR2 FQGTGA. The CDR3 is 19 amino acids. V lost 3 bases and J lost 0, with 21 bases in between. The CDR3 region is CASSLAPSSGWSSYNEQFF. The CDR3 DNA reads as TGTGCCAGCAGCTTGGCTCCGAGTTCCGGGTGGAGCTCCTACAATGAGCAGTTCTTC.

This chain links TRBV19 with TRBJ2-2; D remains ambiguous. V dropped 7 bases and J dropped 6 bases, with 9 bases sitting between them. The CDR3 covers 12 residues. CDR1 is LNHDA and CDR2 is SQIVND in the germline V gene (reference sequence). CDR3 in DNA: TGTGCCAGTATATCAAGGGCCGGGGAGCTGTTTTTT. The encoded protein is CASISRAGELFF.

The genes are TRBV11-3 and TRBJ2-1; D not resolved. In germline, CDR1 is SGHNT, CDR2 YENEEA. Trimming cost V 6 bases and J 4 bases, with 10 bases left between them. The CDR3 extends over 13 amino acids. The DNA for the CDR3 is TGTGCCAGCAGTCCGTCCCAATACAATGAGCAGTTCTTC. It yields the protein CASSPSQYNEQFF.

The V gene is TRBV10-3, the J gene TRBJ2-5; 7 bases are a match to TRBD1. The J call may be wrong; the DNA end is better matched by TRBJ2-7. The CDR3 totals 16 residues. Germline V lookup: CDR1 ENHRY, CDR2 SYGVKD. This CDR3 is CAISPDRRTSSYEQYF. CDR3 DNA: TGTGCCATCAGCCCGGACAGGCGTACGAGCTCCTACGAGCAGTACTTC.

The gene calls are TRBV28 and TRBJ2-3, with TRBD1 identical over 9 bases. The CDR3 length is 14 residues. V dropped 3 bases and J dropped 6; count of bases not matched to a gene: 4. The germline V gene encodes CDR1 MDHEN and CDR2 SYDVKM. CDR3 region: CASSLGGTGDTQYF. CDR3 coding DNA: TGTGCCAGCAGTTTGGGCGGGACAGGGGATACGCAGTATTTT.

Only one count was recorded for this clone. V and J are TRBV28 and TRBJ1-4, with D perhaps matching TRBD1 (6 bases). In germline, CDR1 is MDHEN, CDR2 SYDVKM. Trimming removed 6 bases at V and 7 bases at J, with 12 bases between. This CDR3 is 13 amino acids long. The CDR3 protein is CASRDSLGEKLFF. DNA for the CDR3: TGTGCCAGCAGGGACAGTTTGGGTGAAAAACTGTTTTTT.

This rearrangement joins TRBV28 to TRBJ2-7; 9 bases match TRBD2. Germline trimming cut 5 bases from V and 0 bases from J; bases unmatched to any gene: 5. Germline V lookup: CDR1 MDHEN, CDR2 SYDVKM. The CDR3 runs 15 residues. The CDR3 loop is CASSVAGDYSYEQYF. The DNA for the CDR3 is TGTGCCAGCAGTGTAGCGGGAGACTACTCCTACGAGCAGTACTTC.

The genes are TRBV5-1 and TRBJ2-3; the match to TRBD2 covers 10 bases. The junction had 4 bases not matched to a gene; V was cut back by 0 bases and J by 6 bases. Germline-derived CDR1 and CDR2 are SGHRS and YFSETQ. The CDR3 is 15 amino acids. CDR3 coding DNA: TGCGCCAGCAGCTTGGGGGGGACTAGCGTGGATACGCAGTATTTT. This translates into CASSLGGTSVDTQYF.

This clone was observed a single time. The V call is TRBV5-1, the J call TRBJ2-5; D is unclear. Germline V gene lookup returns CDR1 SGHRS and CDR2 YFSETQ. This CDR3 comprises 14 residues. V was trimmed by 3 bases and J by 7 bases, leaving 16 bases between them. CDR3 sequence reads: CASSSNTQAGTQYF. CDR3 nucleotides: TGCGCCAGCAGCTCAAATACCCAGGCAGGGACCCAGTACTTC. Supplemented by reference TRBV5-1 and TRBJ2-5, the full variable domain reads KAGVTQTPRYLIKTRGQQVTLSCSPISGHRSVSWYQQTPGQGLQFLFEYFSETQRNKGNFPGRFSGRQFSNSRSEMNVSTLELGDSALYLCASSSNTQAGTQYFGPGTRLLVL.

This chain joins TRBV10-2 and TRBJ1-5; TRBD1 agrees at 8 bases. Looked up from germline, CDR1 is WSHSY and CDR2 is SAAADI. Trimming removed 7 bases from V and 5 bases from J; junction bases left unmatched: 7. This CDR3 region has 14 residues. DNA for the CDR3: TGCGCCAGCACCAGGACAGGGAGGGATCAGCCCCAGCATTTT. It is translated as CASTRTGRDQPQHF.

The V and J genes are TRBV7-3 and TRBJ1-1, with D uncertain. V was shortened by 5 bases and J by 1 base, with 11 bases between the two germline ends. This CDR3 spans 14 amino acids. Germline V gene lookup returns CDR1 SGHTA and CDR2 FQGTGA. The CDR3 coding sequence is TGTGCCAGCAGCAGAGACGGGTCGAACACTGAAGCTTTCTTT. Translated, it gives CASSRDGSNTEAFF.

The chain has TRBV9 and TRBJ1-2, with D possibly TRBD1 on 6 matching bases. The germline gives CDR1 SGDLS, CDR2 YYNGEE. This CDR3 spans 15 amino acids. V lost 4 bases to trimming and J lost 2 bases, with 15 bases between them. The CDR3 DNA is TGTGCCAGCAGCCTAGGACGGGGACAAAACTATGGCTACACCTTC. Amino acid sequence: CASSLGRGQNYGYTF. The entire variable domain, with the rest obtained from reference TRBV9 and TRBJ1-2, is as follows: DSGVTQTPKHLITATGQRVTLRCSPRSGDLSVYWYQQSLDQGLQFLIQYYNGEERAKGNILERFSAQQFPDLHSELNLSSLELGDSALYFCASSLGRGQNYGYTFGSGTRLTVV.